What follows are 15 T cell receptor beta chains derived from one specimen sequenced in a study of T cell responses to AZD1222 COVID-19 vaccine. Clones were sequenced by immunoSEQ multiplex PCR, and TCRdb holds only the in-frame ones, with some missing. This table holds approximately 180,000 clones, over 85% found once. The specimen comprised peripheral blood, sampled 28 days after the second dose of the MenACWY control vaccine. These receptors originate from an adult who received the MenACWY meningococcal vaccine as a control.

The J gene is TRBJ2-3, the V gene TRBV19; D might be TRBD1 (6 bases). CDR3 length: 14 amino acids. Germline V gene data show CDR1 as LNHDA and CDR2 as SQIVND (reference sequence). The ends were cut back, 2 bases at V and 6 bases at J, with 12 bases in the middle. CDR3 bases: TGTGCCAGTAGTATACGGCCAGGGGTGGATACGCAGTATTTT. This codes for CASSIRPGVDTQYF.

The rearrangement joins TRBV2 to TRBJ2-7; 10 bases fit TRBD1. After removal of 6 bases from V and 2 bases from J, the junction contained 7 bases not matched to a gene. The CDR3 is 15 residues long. Germline CDR1 SNHLY, CDR2 FYNNEI. The CDR3, as DNA: TGTGCCAGCAGGGTGACAGGGGGCAGCGCCTACGAGCAGTACTTC. Translating it yields CASRVTGGSAYEQYF.

The V gene is TRBV7-8, the J gene TRBJ1-1; possibly TRBD1 for D (6 bases). The CDR3 has 18 residues. Trimming pared 0 bases from V and 0 bases from J, leaving 17 bases between. Germline V CDR1 and CDR2: SGHVS, FQNEAQ. This CDR3 is CASSLADFGGILNTEAFF. For the CDR3, the DNA is TGTGCCAGCAGCTTAGCAGACTTTGGGGGCATCCTGAACACTGAAGCTTTCTTT.

V gene TRBV14 combines with J gene TRBJ2-7; perhaps TRBD1 as D (6 bases). Trimming shortened V by 5 bases and J by 1 base, and 9 bases separated the two germline ends. Germline-derived CDR1 and CDR2 are SGHDN and FVKESK. The CDR3 sequence is 13 residues long. The CDR3 protein is CASSWGRSYEQYF. The CDR3, as DNA: TGTGCCAGCAGCTGGGGGCGGTCCTACGAGCAGTACTTC.

The J gene is TRBJ1-3, the V gene TRBV4-3, with D possibly TRBD1 on 6 matching bases. The CDR3 consists of 15 residues. With 6 bases removed from V and 0 bases from J, the gap between germline ends came to 12 bases. The V gene's germline CDR1 is LGHNA and CDR2 YSLEER. The CDR3 here is CASRRDTSSGNTIYF. The DNA of the CDR3 is TGCGCCAGCAGACGGGACACGAGCTCTGGAAACACCATATATTTT.

CDR3 protein: CATSDDVGTYNEQFF. The CDR3 region has the DNA TGTGCCACCAGTGACGACGTAGGGACTTACAATGAGCAGTTCTTC. This chain uses TRBV24-1 with TRBJ2-1; a possible D gene is TRBD2 (6 bases). The CDR3 has 15 amino acids. Trimming took off 4 bases at V and 4 bases at J, with 13 bases between the two ends. CDR1 and CDR2 (germline): KGHDR, SFDVKD.

The chain carries TRBV20-1 and TRBJ2-7; 7 bases line up with TRBD2. With 3 bases clipped from V and 7 bases from J, the junction kept 18 bases outside the gene matches. CDR1 and CDR2 from the germline V gene are DFQATT and SNEGSKA (reference sequence). The CDR3 spans 16 residues. The CDR3 DNA reads TGCAGTGCTAGTCCCCTTGGGGAGGGTCCCCGAGGGGAGCAGTACTTC. Protein product: CSASPLGEGPRGEQYF.

The chain employs TRBV19 and TRBJ2-4; 8 bases are shared with TRBD1. After removal of 2 bases from V and 8 bases from J, the junction contained 5 bases not matched to a gene. The CDR3 is made up of 14 amino acids. CDR1 is LNHDA, CDR2 SQIVND, per germline (reference sequence). CDR3 residues: CASSISTGGDIQYF. For the CDR3, the DNA is TGTGCCAGTAGTATATCAACAGGGGGAGACATTCAGTACTTC. Looking up the rest from reference TRBV19 and TRBJ2-4 gives the full variable domain: DGGITQSPKYLFRKEGQNVTLSCEQNLNHDAMYWYRQDPGQGLRLIYYSQIVNDFQKGDIAEGYSVSREKKESFPLTVTSAQKNPTAFYLCASSISTGGDIQYFGAGTRLSVL.

The chain employs TRBV12-3 or TRBV12-4 and TRBJ1-2; D is unclear. Trimming removed 6 bases at V and 1 base at J, with 9 bases between. The CDR3 covers 13 residues. CDR3 protein: CASSPARNYGYTF. The CDR3 DNA reads TGTGCCAGCAGCCCGGCCCGTAACTATGGCTACACCTTC.

V and J are TRBV2 and TRBJ2-3, with D unclear. In germline, CDR1 is SNHLY, CDR2 FYNNEI. The CDR3 totals 14 residues. V lost 1 base and J lost 2, with 7 bases in between. Here the CDR3 DNA reads TGTGCCAGCAGTGAAGGGGTAGCCACAGATACGCAGTATTTT. Translation: CASSEGVATDTQYF.

The chain uses TRBV12-5 and TRBJ1-1, with D tentatively TRBD1 (5 bases). Germline V gene data show CDR1 as LGHNT and CDR2 as FRNRAP. There are 14 residues in the CDR3. Trimming removed 7 bases from V and 4 bases from J, with 16 bases in between. The CDR3 DNA follows: TGTGCTAGTGTCCGGGACGGGGGGGGCACTGAAGCTTTCTTT. Residues: CASVRDGGGTEAFF.

CDR3 residues: CASSLDRAAEAFF. In DNA, the CDR3 is TGTGCCAGCAGTCTCGACAGGGCGGCTGAAGCTTTCTTT. V gene TRBV12-3 or TRBV12-4 combines with J gene TRBJ1-1, with TRBD1 identical over 7 bases. With V trimmed by 5 bases and J by 6 bases, 6 bases remained unmatched. The CDR3 covers 13 residues.

V gene TRBV11-2 combines with J gene TRBJ2-3; no definite D call. The germline V gene has CDR1 SGHAT and CDR2 FQNNGV. The germline V and J ends were trimmed by 6 bases and 4 bases, with 8 bases remaining between them. This CDR3 is built from 12 residues. The CDR3 bases are TGTGCCAGCAGTCAAAGACCAGATACGCAGTATTTT. Amino acids: CASSQRPDTQYF.

The J gene is TRBJ1-6, the V gene TRBV28; 7 bases align to TRBD1. The CDR3 contains 13 residues. Germline values: CDR1 MDHEN, CDR2 SYDVKM. The V segment lost 9 bases and the J segment 6 bases; nucleotides outside the gene matches: 5. DNA of the CDR3: TGTGCCAGTGCGGACAGGCCTAATTCACCCCTCCACTTT. This translates into CASADRPNSPLHF.

This clone has only one observation. This chain uses TRBV19 with TRBJ1-4, with D maybe TRBD1 (5 bases). This CDR3 region has 15 residues. Germline-derived CDR1 and CDR2 are LNHDA and SQIVND (reference sequence). V was trimmed by 5 bases and J by 8 bases, leaving 18 bases between them. The CDR3 spells CASSLSRDSREKLFF. CDR3 in DNA: TGTGCCAGTAGTCTGAGCCGGGACTCCAGGGAAAAACTGTTTTTT.